A single TCR beta chain is shown here with its context. Its antigen is currently not known. One base away there is no much larger clone; base qualities are not given. These data come from a study of shared clonotypes between healthy human individuals (dated by TCRdb to 2020 to 2022). Study-wide context: Three men and a couple of women, aged 18 to 49 years, made up the cohort. To estimate repertoire size and how much clonotypes are shared between individuals, the study performed deep sequencing of blood TCR repertoires from about five healthy adults. For each donor, CD4 naive and CD4 memory were each given three plates, CD8 naive was given two plates, and CD8 memory was given one plate. To increase sequencing depth and limit assay-specific biases, different laboratories used diverse techniques to prepare libraries and sequence TCR repertoires. Between about 0.8 and 9 billion PBMCs per donor were obtained by leukapheresis.

What the authors observed across the whole study: The genetic and exposure-history diversity represented was limited by the small number of donors. Naive subsets generally had larger estimated clonotype richness than memory subsets. Rarefaction of sorted-subset datasets indicated incomplete sequencing despite the large sequencing depth. Only blood was sampled, and tissue TCR repertoires likely differ from those in blood. Approximately 5% of naive CD4, 3.5% of naive CD8, about 2.5% of memory CD4, and around 0.42% of memory CD8 clonotypes were shared across a handful of donors. Clonotypes shared by all four sorted-subset donors showed higher generation probabilities than non-shared clonotypes. Based on pairwise subsampling, the degree of clonotype sharing among donors was expected to be affected by sequencing depth.

For the CD8 naive samples, CD45RO-negative cells were positively selected for CCR7, yielding a CD45RA+CCR7+ population from which TemRA cells were excluded. Healthy HIV-negative adults with no recently reported acute infections or vaccinations were included as donors. Every donor was a Caucasian adult residing in Nashville, Tennessee, USA. After blood collection by leukapheresis, PBMCs were isolated using Ficoll-Histopaque density gradient centrifugation and then cryopreserved in the vapor phase of liquid nitrogen. Analytical flow cytometry was used to check the purity and quantity of every magnetically sorted T cell population. Each sorted fraction had its genomic DNA isolated and then quantified by UV absorbance on a Nanodrop 2000c. The germline V gene gives CDR1 as SNHLY and CDR2 as FYNNEI. The CDR3 has 14 amino acids, counting the end cysteine and phenylalanine. CDR3 DNA is the only sequence kept; it has 42 bases, read in frame from the first base. V and J are trimmed by 6 bases and 2 bases, and the gene matches miss 2 bases of the junction.

Using the deep immunoSEQ assay, TCR CDR3 regions were amplified from genomic DNA by multiplex PCR. Extracted genomic DNA from each cell subset was spread evenly across all wells of several immunoSEQ 96-well plates, with each plate serving as a replicate. For sorted subsets, each replicate PCR was loaded with roughly 0.2 ug genomic DNA, equivalent to roughly 30,000 T cell genomes. Purified libraries were quantified with a Qubit 3.0 fluorometer, sized on a Bioanalyzer 2100, and re-quantified with the KAPA Library Quantification kit. Every immunoSEQ 96-well plate was sequenced on a dedicated single-read 150-cycle Illumina NextSeq 550 flow cell. Processing in the source paper ran as follows. The immunoSEQ output contained only junctional sequences without quality scores, so filtering could not match that applied to full-length reads. Sequences were annotated with PyIR, a Python wrapper for IgBLAST v1.9, and V/J genes and CDR3 were assigned using IMGT germline references. Reads were filtered out if the reads had weak V/J assignments (E-value above 1e-6), no CDR3, stop codons, out-of-frame junctions, or ambiguous translated residues. V3J clonotypes were defined by identical inferred V gene, J gene, and CDR3 amino acid sequence. The percentage overlap between two repertoires was calculated by dividing the number of shared unique clonotypes by the size of the smaller repertoire. Richness of each repertoire was evaluated using RTK rarefaction, the Chao1 estimator, and Recon v2.1 estimates of unobserved clonotypes. Generation probabilities were computed with OLGA for all TCRbeta clonotypes obtained by the gDNA method from a handful of donors. TCRdb re-hosts the immuneACCESS table, in-frame sequences only. Its copies lack some clones; in the studies checked, an unresolved V gene accounts for under half of them, and the cause for the rest is not known. The DNA was the basis for D and trimming; V, J and clone size are from that table. This sample lists roughly 2,000,000 clones; 93% were detected once. The top ten hold 1.5% to 2% of the sample.

The clonotype originates from a man in his late teens or twenties in good health. Some clones in this sample may be carry-over from other donors' samples. Sequenced sample: naive CD8+ T cells from PBMCs. This specimen's cell subset or site label, per the study, means: CD45RA+CCR7+. The V gene is TRBV2 and the J gene is TRBJ2-1, with TRBD2 matching 9 junction bases. The CDR3 in this case is CASRASGAYNEQFF. The DNA sequence follows: TGTGCCAGCAGGGCTAGCGGGGCCTACAATGAGCAGTTCTTC. Extended through the reference TRBV2 and TRBJ2-1 proteins, this CDR3 yields the full variable domain: EPEVTQTPSHQVTQMGQEVILRCVPISNHLYFYWYRQILGQKVEFLVSFYNNEISEKSEIFDDQFSVERPDGSNFTLKIRSTKLEDSAMYFCASRASGAYNEQFFGPGTRLTVL.